These 17 T cell receptor beta chains were sequenced from one sample in a study of CD8 T cells in ankylosing spondylitis (dated by TCRdb to 2016 to 2017). The library came from 5' RACE. TCRdb shows the sequencer as Illumina HiSeq 2500. TCRdb reanalyzed the raw reads on its own, using fastp at Q25 for trimming and MiXCR for clone calling, and kept in-frame beta chains. CDR3 protein duplicates are merged, each entry listing the most common genes and DNA. This sample comprises about 240,000 distinct CDR3 sequences, around 9.1% of them detected only once. Around 7% of the sample goes to the ten largest clones. The sample taken for sequencing was blood, either unsorted or a sorted T cell fraction (not recorded which). The receptors originated from a male donor with ankylosing spondylitis or in good health (not recorded which).

This clonotype has only a few counts. The chain recombines TRBV7-9 with TRBJ2-3, with TRBD2 matching 8 bases. CDR1 is SEHNR and CDR2 is FQNEAQ in the germline V gene (reference sequence). CDR3 size: 15 residues. V shed 2 bases, J shed 2 bases, and the junction held 3 bases outside the gene matches. DNA for the CDR3: TGTGCCAGCAGCTTAACGGGGGGGTCCACAGATACGCAGTATTTT. It codes for CASSLTGGSTDTQYF.

This clonotype was found many times. The rearrangement links TRBV7-9 to TRBJ2-2; 10 bases line up with TRBD2. V lost 4 bases and J lost 1; bases outside the gene matches: 0. CDR3 length: 15 amino acids. CDR1 is SEHNR, CDR2 FQNEAQ, per germline (reference sequence). CDR3 amino acids: CASSSSGGNTGELFF. The CDR3 region has the DNA TGTGCCAGCAGCTCTAGCGGGGGGAACACCGGGGAGCTGTTTTTT. Variable domain in full (rest from reference TRBV7-9 and TRBJ2-2): DTGVSQNPRHKITKRGQNVTFRCDPISEHNRLYWYRQTLGQGPEFLTYFQNEAQLEKSRLLSDRFSAERPKGSFSTLEIQRTEQGDSAMYLCASSSSGGNTGELFFGEGSRLTVL.

This clonotype was counted a few times. The chain couples TRBV11-2 to TRBJ1-2, with 10 bases matching TRBD1. Germline CDR1 SGHAT, CDR2 FQNNGV. Trimming took 3 bases from V and 3 from J; bases not matched to a gene: 4. This CDR3 contains 15 residues. The CDR3 bases are TGTGCCAGCAGCTTCGGGACAGGGGTTGACTATGGCTACACCTTC. This translates into CASSFGTGVDYGYTF.

This clonotype was counted at least ten times. The chain has TRBV20-1 and TRBJ2-3; D possibly corresponds to TRBD2 (5 bases). The ends were cut back, 2 bases at V and 0 bases at J, with 9 bases in the middle. This CDR3 is 14 amino acids long. Germline lookup yields CDR1 DFQATT and CDR2 SNEGSKA (reference sequence). CDR3 sequence reads: CSARPRTSTDTQYF. The CDR3 DNA is TGCAGTGCTAGACCGCGGACTAGCACAGATACGCAGTATTTT.

This clonotype was counted at least ten times. The chain recombines TRBV11-1 with TRBJ2-1; 9 bases align to TRBD1. Germline V gene sequence: CDR1 SGHAT, CDR2 FQDESV (reference sequence). The CDR3 contains 16 residues. Germline trimming cut 5 bases from V and 4 bases from J; bases unmatched to any gene: 9. CDR3 region: CASSHPTGGKYNEQFF. For the CDR3, the DNA is TGTGCCAGCAGCCATCCGACAGGGGGTAAATACAATGAGCAGTTCTTC.

This clonotype was picked up many times. V and J are TRBV6-1 and TRBJ2-3; the D gene is possibly TRBD2 (5 bases). CDR1 is MNHNS and CDR2 is SASEGT in the germline V gene. V was cut by 5 bases and J by 2 bases, with 11 bases left in between. The CDR3 extends over 14 amino acids. The CDR3 DNA reads TGTGCCAGCAGTACGGGATACACCACAGATACGCAGTATTTT. This gives the protein CASSTGYTTDTQYF.

The V gene is TRBV29-1, the J gene TRBJ2-6, with D hard to call. The ends were cut back, 4 bases at V and 1 base at J, with 8 bases in the middle. Germline-derived CDR1 and CDR2 are SQVTM and ANQGSEA. The CDR3 covers 14 residues. CDR3 sequence (DNA): TGCAGCGTTGTGCCGGATTCTGGGGCCAACGTCCTGACTTTC. Encoded protein: CSVVPDSGANVLTF.

The CDR3 is CASSLTGGVNQPQHF. The CDR3 bases are TGTGCCAGCAGCCTGACAGGGGGGGTCAATCAGCCCCAGCATTTT. This chain connects TRBV12-3 or TRBV12-4 to TRBJ1-5, with 9 bases that match TRBD1. The CDR3 runs 15 residues. V gave up 6 bases and J gave up 3 bases; unmatched junction bases: 6.

This clonotype has a count of ten or more. The chain uses TRBV27 and TRBJ2-5; D perhaps matches TRBD2 (5 bases). This CDR3 is 14 amino acids long. The germline V and J ends were trimmed by 4 bases and 2 bases, with 11 bases remaining between them. The germline CDR1 and CDR2 sequences are MNHEY and SMNVEV (reference sequence). CDR3 protein: CASSYGGPQETQYF. CDR3 in DNA: TGTGCCAGCAGTTACGGCGGGCCTCAAGAGACCCAGTACTTC.

This clonotype occurred many times. This chain connects TRBV3-1 to TRBJ1-2, with D uncertain. CDR1 is LGHDT and CDR2 is YNNKEL in the germline V gene (reference sequence). The length of the CDR3 is 15 residues. With 5 bases removed from V and 2 bases from J, the gap between germline ends came to 15 bases. Written as DNA, the CDR3 is TGTGCCAGCAGCTTATGGAGGGCTGGAAACTATGGCTACACCTTC. Residues: CASSLWRAGNYGYTF.

This clonotype was observed a few times. The V call is TRBV4-2, the J call TRBJ2-7; a weak D match, TRBD2 (7 bases). Germline values: CDR1 LGHNA, CDR2 YNFKEQ. The CDR3 length is 16 residues. Deletions cut 0 bases from V and 4 bases from J, with 16 bases between. The CDR3 is CASSQDLGGPSYEQYF. The CDR3 DNA sequence: TGTGCCAGCAGCCAAGACCTCGGGGGGCCCTCATACGAGCAGTACTTC.

At least ten counts were recorded for this clonotype. The V and J genes are TRBV7-9 and TRBJ1-1; 7 bases align to TRBD1. The CDR3 has 15 amino acids. The trim removed 5 bases at V and 0 bases at J, leaving 6 bases unmatched. The germline gives CDR1 SEHNR, CDR2 FQNEAQ (reference sequence). DNA for the CDR3: TGTGCCAGCAGCGGCCCCAGGGGGATGAACACTGAAGCTTTCTTT. Protein sequence: CASSGPRGMNTEAFF.

This chain links TRBV11-1 with TRBJ1-2; TRBD1 might be the D (6 bases). This CDR3 has 18 amino acids. Per the germline V gene, CDR1 is SGHAT and CDR2 is FQDESV (reference sequence). V gave up 4 bases and J gave up 0 bases, with 21 bases separating them. CDR3 sequence reads: CASSSGGTPTPTNYGYTF. CDR3 bases: TGTGCCAGCAGCTCTGGGGGGACACCAACCCCGACTAACTATGGCTACACCTTC.

In its sample, this clonotype was seen many times. The chain links TRBV27 to TRBJ2-7; a possible D gene is TRBD2 (6 bases). CDR1 is MNHEY, CDR2 SMNVEV, per germline (reference sequence). Trimming removed 11 bases from V and 11 bases from J, with 19 bases in between. CDR3 length equals 11 residues. CDR3 residues: CAGNMREEKYF. The CDR3 region has the DNA TGTGCCGGAAATATGAGGGAGGAGAAGTACTTC.

This clonotype was observed many times. This chain links TRBV20-1 with TRBJ1-2; D is possibly TRBD1 (5 bases). V was clipped by 1 base and J by 6 bases, with 12 bases between them. The CDR3 is made up of 13 amino acids. The germline gives CDR1 DFQATT, CDR2 SNEGSKA (reference sequence). In DNA, the CDR3 is TGCAGTGCTAGAGCTCCGGACAAGGATGGCTACACCTTC. This sequence encodes CSARAPDKDGYTF.

This clonotype showed up many times. The V gene is TRBV10-3, the J gene TRBJ2-1, with 11 bases that match TRBD2. Germline V gives CDR1 ENHRY, CDR2 SYGVKD. V dropped 8 bases and J dropped 5; count of bases not matched to a gene: 2. The CDR3 runs 13 residues. CDR3 sequence reads: CAIAGLADNEQFF. CDR3 in DNA: TGTGCCATCGCGGGACTAGCGGACAATGAGCAGTTCTTC.

This clonotype was counted many times. The V and J genes are TRBV20-1 and TRBJ2-7; the D gene is possibly TRBD1 (6 bases). Germline-derived CDR1 and CDR2 are DFQATT and SNEGSKA (reference sequence). Trimming stripped 1 base from V and 7 bases from J, with 14 bases between. The length of the CDR3 is 13 residues. This chain's CDR3 is CSARVWAGVEQYF. The DNA for the CDR3 is TGCAGTGCTAGAGTGTGGGCAGGGGTTGAGCAGTACTTC.